Listed below are T cell receptor beta chains from one sample, sequenced in a study of T cells in localized non-small cell lung cancer. Generated by immunoSEQ multiplex PCR, the TCRdb table keeps only in-frame clones and is missing some. The repertoire has roughly 30,000 clones, more than 65% of them found once; the top ten carry approximately 5.3%. The input for sequencing was peripheral blood mononuclear cells, taken before any cancer treatment. These receptors came from a man aged 40 to 70 with stage III lung adenocarcinoma. CDR3s include the opening cysteine and the closing phenylalanine or tryptophan. A D gene is named only where the DNA matches it firmly. The size field is filled for only some rows; it gives once, few, many or a size class.

j_call: TRBJ2-3
d_call: TRBD2
v_call: TRBV11-3
clone_size: NA
cdr3_aa: CASSSGGDYTDTQYF
cdr3_nt: TGTGCCAGCAGCAGCGGGGGGGACTACACAGATACGCAGTATTTT

j_call: TRBJ2-5
d_call: TRBD2
v_call: TRBV7-9
clone_size: NA
cdr3_aa: CASSSGLAGVQETQYF
cdr3_nt: TGTGCCAGCAGCTCGGGACTAGCGGGGGTTCAAGAGACCCAGTACTTC

j_call: TRBJ2-5
d_call: TRBD2
v_call: TRBV19
clone_size: NA
cdr3_aa: CASSTQTSGKETQYF
cdr3_nt: TGTGCCAGTAGTACCCAAACTAGCGGAAAAGAGACCCAGTACTTC

j_call: TRBJ2-1
d_call: NA
v_call: TRBV27
clone_size: NA
cdr3_aa: CASSPQGGWRSSYNEQFF
cdr3_nt: TGTGCCAGCAGTCCCCAGGGGGGGTGGCGGAGCTCCTACAATGAGCAGTTCTTC

j_call: TRBJ1-1
d_call: NA
v_call: TRBV27
clone_size: NA
cdr3_aa: CASRRRLGNTEAFF
cdr3_nt: TGTGCCAGCAGGAGGAGGTTAGGGAACACTGAAGCTTTCTTT

j_call: TRBJ1-1
d_call: NA
v_call: TRBV27
clone_size: NA
cdr3_aa: CASRPRGHGNTEAFF
cdr3_nt: TGTGCCAGCAGGCCCCGGGGTCATGGGAACACTGAAGCTTTCTTT

j_call: TRBJ2-1
d_call: TRBD1
v_call: TRBV18
clone_size: NA
cdr3_aa: CASSPRDRNHGEQFF
cdr3_nt: TGTGCCAGCTCACCCCGGGACAGGAATCATGGTGAGCAGTTCTTC

j_call: TRBJ2-7
d_call: NA
v_call: TRBV28
clone_size: NA
cdr3_aa: CASRQGPYEQYF
cdr3_nt: TGTGCCAGCAGACAGGGACCCTACGAGCAGTACTTC

j_call: TRBJ1-2
d_call: TRBD1
v_call: TRBV5-1
clone_size: NA
cdr3_aa: CASSTGQGKKYGYTF
cdr3_nt: TGCGCCAGCAGTACGGGACAGGGGAAGAAGTATGGCTACACCTTC

j_call: TRBJ2-5
d_call: TRBD2
v_call: TRBV28
clone_size: NA
cdr3_aa: CASSFKERGQNETQYF
cdr3_nt: TGTGCCAGCAGTTTCAAGGAGCGGGGTCAGAATGAGACCCAGTACTTC

j_call: TRBJ2-3
d_call: TRBD1
v_call: TRBV15
clone_size: NA
cdr3_aa: CATSGRQGPTDTQYF
cdr3_nt: TGTGCCACCAGCGGTAGACAGGGCCCCACAGATACGCAGTATTTT

j_call: TRBJ1-1
d_call: NA
v_call: TRBV25-1
clone_size: few
cdr3_aa: CASSEVQGSTFF
cdr3_nt: TGTGCCAGCAGTGAAGTCCAGGGCAGTACTTTCTTT

j_call: TRBJ2-5
d_call: NA
v_call: TRBV7-2
clone_size: NA
cdr3_aa: CASSLINSPQGTQYF
cdr3_nt: TGTGCCAGCAGCTTAATTAACAGTCCCCAGGGGACCCAGTACTTC

j_call: TRBJ1-1
d_call: NA
v_call: TRBV27
clone_size: NA
cdr3_aa: CASSFSANTEAFF
cdr3_nt: TGTGCCAGCAGTTTCTCGGCCAACACTGAAGCTTTCTTT

j_call: TRBJ1-6
d_call: NA
v_call: TRBV5-4
clone_size: NA
cdr3_aa: CASSPSDRRFPLHF
cdr3_nt: TGTGCCAGCAGCCCCTCCGACAGGCGCTTTCCCCTCCACTTT

j_call: TRBJ2-1
d_call: NA
v_call: TRBV28
clone_size: NA
cdr3_aa: CASSLAPSIGSYNEQFF
cdr3_nt: TGTGCCAGCAGTTTAGCCCCCTCCATCGGCTCCTACAATGAGCAGTTCTTC

j_call: TRBJ2-7
d_call: NA
v_call: TRBV10-2
clone_size: NA
cdr3_aa: CATNPQGGISYEQYF
cdr3_nt: TGCGCCACCAACCCCCAGGGGGGGATCTCCTACGAGCAGTACTTC

j_call: TRBJ2-5
d_call: NA
v_call: TRBV11-2
clone_size: NA
cdr3_aa: CASSYRSETQYF
cdr3_nt: TGTGCCAGCAGCTACCGCTCGGAGACCCAGTACTTC

j_call: TRBJ2-3
d_call: NA
v_call: TRBV6-6
clone_size: NA
cdr3_aa: CATTGLLNGTDTQYF
cdr3_nt: TGTGCCACCACAGGTCTTCTGAATGGGACAGATACGCAGTATTTT

j_call: TRBJ2-1
d_call: TRBD2
v_call: TRBV29-1
clone_size: NA
cdr3_aa: CSFGSGRAFNEQFF
cdr3_nt: TGCAGCTTTGGTAGCGGGAGGGCGTTCAATGAGCAGTTCTTC

j_call: TRBJ2-6
d_call: TRBD2
v_call: TRBV25-1
clone_size: NA
cdr3_aa: CASSEGGGGTGANVLTF
cdr3_nt: TGTGCCAGCAGTGAAGGGGGGGGAGGTACGGGGGCCAACGTCCTGACTTTC

j_call: TRBJ1-5
d_call: NA
v_call: TRBV19
clone_size: few
cdr3_aa: CASSPPALGTWPQHF
cdr3_nt: TGTGCCAGTAGTCCCCCTGCTCTAGGGACGTGGCCCCAGCATTTT

j_call: TRBJ2-7
d_call: TRBD2
v_call: TRBV11-1
clone_size: NA
cdr3_aa: CASSLGTSGKNSYEQYF
cdr3_nt: TGTGCCAGCAGCTTAGGGACTAGCGGGAAAAATTCCTACGAGCAGTACTTC

j_call: TRBJ1-5
d_call: NA
v_call: TRBV6-1
clone_size: NA
cdr3_aa: CASSETFWGNQPQHF
cdr3_nt: TGTGCCAGCAGTGAAACGTTTTGGGGCAATCAGCCCCAGCATTTT

j_call: TRBJ1-3
d_call: NA
v_call: TRBV18
clone_size: NA
cdr3_aa: CASSPSGPFSGNTIYF
cdr3_nt: TGTGCCAGCTCACCAAGCGGACCGTTCTCTGGAAACACCATATATTTT

j_call: TRBJ2-3
d_call: NA
v_call: TRBV7-9
clone_size: NA
cdr3_aa: CASSLVSGADTQYF
cdr3_nt: TGTGCCAGCAGCTTAGTCTCAGGGGCAGATACGCAGTATTTT

j_call: TRBJ2-5
d_call: NA
v_call: TRBV27
clone_size: NA
cdr3_aa: CASSLLPDSAQETQYF
cdr3_nt: TGTGCCAGCAGTTTATTACCGGACAGTGCCCAAGAGACCCAGTACTTC

j_call: TRBJ2-2
d_call: TRBD1
v_call: TRBV5-5
clone_size: NA
cdr3_aa: CASSPRGLWNTGELFF
cdr3_nt: TGTGCCAGCAGCCCGAGGGGGCTGTGGAACACCGGGGAGCTGTTTTTT

j_call: TRBJ2-2
d_call: NA
v_call: TRBV7-3
clone_size: NA
cdr3_aa: CASREGGNTGELFF
cdr3_nt: TGTGCCAGCAGGGAAGGAGGGAACACCGGGGAGCTGTTTTTT

j_call: TRBJ2-7
d_call: TRBD1
v_call: TRBV5-4
clone_size: NA
cdr3_aa: CASSLTGTGDYEQYF
cdr3_nt: TGTGCCAGCAGCTTGACCGGGACAGGGGACTACGAGCAGTACTTC

j_call: TRBJ1-6
d_call: NA
v_call: TRBV23-1
clone_size: NA
cdr3_aa: CASSQSSYNSPLHF
cdr3_nt: TGCGCCAGCAGTCAGAGCTCCTATAATTCACCCCTCCACTTT

j_call: TRBJ1-4
d_call: NA
v_call: TRBV10-3
clone_size: once
cdr3_aa: CAISEGELREKLFF
cdr3_nt: TGTGCCATCAGTGAGGGGGAGCTGAGGGAAAAACTGTTTTTT

j_call: TRBJ2-7
d_call: TRBD1
v_call: TRBV5-1
clone_size: NA
cdr3_aa: CASSFSGTDSYEQYF
cdr3_nt: TGCGCCAGCAGCTTCTCCGGGACAGACTCCTACGAGCAGTACTTC

j_call: TRBJ2-7
d_call: TRBD1
v_call: TRBV6-5
clone_size: NA
cdr3_aa: CASSYSGTGHYEQYF
cdr3_nt: TGTGCCAGCAGTTACTCCGGGACAGGGCACTACGAGCAGTACTTC

j_call: TRBJ2-7
d_call: NA
v_call: TRBV11-2
clone_size: NA
cdr3_aa: CASSLGQLSYEQYF
cdr3_nt: TGTGCCAGCAGCTTAGGACAGCTATCCTACGAGCAGTACTTC

j_call: TRBJ1-1
d_call: NA
v_call: TRBV19
clone_size: NA
cdr3_aa: CASLVGVSGEAFF
cdr3_nt: TGTGCCAGCCTAGTTGGGGTCTCGGGGGAAGCTTTCTTT

j_call: TRBJ1-5
d_call: NA
v_call: TRBV5-5
clone_size: NA
cdr3_aa: CASSLAEGGSNQPQHF
cdr3_nt: TGTGCCAGCAGCTTGGCTGAGGGGGGGAGCAATCAGCCCCAGCATTTT

j_call: TRBJ2-5
d_call: TRBD1
v_call: TRBV6-5
clone_size: NA
cdr3_aa: CASSWTGQETQYF
cdr3_nt: TGTGCCAGCAGTTGGACAGGGCAAGAGACCCAGTACTTC

j_call: TRBJ1-1
d_call: NA
v_call: TRBV6-1
clone_size: NA
cdr3_aa: CASSEFRVGEAFF
cdr3_nt: TGTGCCAGCAGTGAATTTAGAGTGGGGGAAGCTTTCTTT

j_call: TRBJ1-6
d_call: TRBD1
v_call: TRBV4-1
clone_size: NA
cdr3_aa: CASSLTGTGTNSPLHF
cdr3_nt: TGCGCCAGCAGCCTAACCGGGACAGGGACTAATTCACCCCTCCACTTT

j_call: TRBJ2-5
d_call: NA
v_call: TRBV28
clone_size: NA
cdr3_aa: CAVFKGAPNQETQYF
cdr3_nt: TGTGCCGTATTCAAGGGAGCCCCTAACCAAGAGACCCAGTACTTC

j_call: TRBJ2-3
d_call: TRBD1
v_call: TRBV19
clone_size: NA
cdr3_aa: CASSILSGTGTDTQYF
cdr3_nt: TGTGCCAGTAGTATTCTGTCCGGGACAGGGACAGATACGCAGTATTTT

j_call: TRBJ1-2
d_call: NA
v_call: TRBV28
clone_size: NA
cdr3_aa: CASSSGHSLGVNYGYTF
cdr3_nt: TGTGCCAGCAGTTCGGGACACTCCCTGGGCGTTAACTATGGCTACACCTTC

j_call: TRBJ1-1
d_call: TRBD1
v_call: TRBV7-2
clone_size: NA
cdr3_aa: CASSQTRTGPEAFF
cdr3_nt: TGTGCCAGCAGCCAGACGCGGACAGGGCCTGAAGCTTTCTTT

j_call: TRBJ2-2
d_call: TRBD2
v_call: TRBV6-1
clone_size: NA
cdr3_aa: CASSLTSGRTGELFF
cdr3_nt: TGTGCCAGCAGTCTGACTAGCGGGAGGACCGGGGAGCTGTTTTTT

j_call: TRBJ2-3
d_call: TRBD2
v_call: TRBV30
clone_size: NA
cdr3_aa: CAWSPTSVGDTQYF
cdr3_nt: TGTGCCTGGAGTCCTACTAGCGTTGGAGATACGCAGTATTTT

j_call: TRBJ2-5
d_call: TRBD1
v_call: TRBV2
clone_size: NA
cdr3_aa: CASKRRTGQETQYF
cdr3_nt: TGTGCCAGCAAACGGAGGACAGGACAAGAGACCCAGTACTTC

j_call: TRBJ1-3
d_call: NA
v_call: TRBV10-2
clone_size: NA
cdr3_aa: CASTPRNLGNTIYF
cdr3_nt: TGCGCCAGCACCCCCCGAAACCTTGGAAACACCATATATTTT

j_call: TRBJ2-2
d_call: NA
v_call: TRBV11-2
clone_size: once
cdr3_aa: CASSSRESPPGELFF
cdr3_nt: TGTGCCAGCAGCTCCAGGGAGAGTCCACCCGGGGAGCTGTTTTTT

j_call: TRBJ2-2
d_call: NA
v_call: TRBV18
clone_size: few
cdr3_aa: CASSPSGTGELFF
cdr3_nt: TGTGCCAGCTCACCTTCCGGCACCGGGGAGCTGTTTTTT

j_call: TRBJ1-1
d_call: NA
v_call: TRBV6-5
clone_size: NA
cdr3_aa: CASSYSRVQNTEAFF
cdr3_nt: TGTGCCAGCAGTTACTCGAGGGTCCAGAACACTGAAGCTTTCTTT

j_call: TRBJ1-1
d_call: NA
v_call: TRBV10-1
clone_size: NA
cdr3_aa: CASRGREGTEAFF
cdr3_nt: TGCGCCAGCAGAGGCAGGGAGGGCACTGAAGCTTTCTTT

j_call: TRBJ2-6
d_call: NA
v_call: TRBV5-1
clone_size: NA
cdr3_aa: CASSTTSSGANVLTF
cdr3_nt: TGCGCCAGCAGCACAACAAGCTCTGGGGCCAACGTCCTGACTTTC

j_call: TRBJ2-3
d_call: NA
v_call: TRBV28
clone_size: NA
cdr3_aa: CARTDTQYF
cdr3_nt: TGTGCCAGAACAGATACGCAGTATTTT